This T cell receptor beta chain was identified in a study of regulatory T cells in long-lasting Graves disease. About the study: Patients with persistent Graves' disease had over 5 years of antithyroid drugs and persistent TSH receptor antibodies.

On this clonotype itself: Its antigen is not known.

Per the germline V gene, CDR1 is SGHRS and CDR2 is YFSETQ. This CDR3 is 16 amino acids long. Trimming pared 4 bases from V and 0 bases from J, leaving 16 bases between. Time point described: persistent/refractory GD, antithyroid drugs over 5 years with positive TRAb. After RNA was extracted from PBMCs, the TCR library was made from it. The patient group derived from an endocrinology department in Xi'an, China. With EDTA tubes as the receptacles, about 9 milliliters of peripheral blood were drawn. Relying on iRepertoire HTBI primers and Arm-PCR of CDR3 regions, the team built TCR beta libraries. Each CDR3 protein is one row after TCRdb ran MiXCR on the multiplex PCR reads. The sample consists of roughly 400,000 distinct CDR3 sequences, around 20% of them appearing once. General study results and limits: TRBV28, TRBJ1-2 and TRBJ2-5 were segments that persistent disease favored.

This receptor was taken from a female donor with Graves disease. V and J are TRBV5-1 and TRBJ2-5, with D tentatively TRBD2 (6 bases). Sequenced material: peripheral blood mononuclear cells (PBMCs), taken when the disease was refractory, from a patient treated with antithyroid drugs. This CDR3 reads CASSPPGGAYQETQYF. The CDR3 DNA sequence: TGCGCCAGCAGCCCCCCCGGCGGGGCTTACCAAGAGACCCAGTACTTC.